These 31 T cell receptor beta chains were sequenced from one sample in a study of patients and donors after allogeneic stem cell transplantation. TCRdb reanalysed the RT-PCR reads using MiXCR and keeps one entry per CDR3 protein. The sample lists 410,000 or so distinct CDR3 sequences; 16% were seen once. Material for sequencing was blood, either unsorted or a sorted T cell fraction (not recorded which). The receptors stem from a human donor who was either an allogeneic HSCT recipient or a stem cell or donor lymphocyte infusion donor (not recorded which). It is not recorded whose cells these are; they may come from a transplant donor.

This clonotype was counted at least ten times. This sequence joins TRBV5-1 and TRBJ2-1, with D unclear. The CDR3 loop spans 15 amino acids. Per the germline V gene, CDR1 is SGHRS and CDR2 is YFSETQ. Trimming stripped 3 bases from V and 0 bases from J, with 10 bases between. The CDR3 protein is CASSSQVSSYNEQFF. The CDR3 region has the DNA TGCGCCAGCAGCTCTCAGGTTAGCTCCTACAATGAGCAGTTCTTC.

This chain connects TRBV18 to TRBJ1-2; D is unclear. This CDR3 comprises 12 residues. Trimming took 11 bases from V and 6 from J, leaving 16 bases between them. In germline, CDR1 is KGHSH, CDR2 LQKENI. The CDR3 protein is CAGSSPGHGYTF. The CDR3 nucleotides read TGTGCCGGTTCCTCCCCCGGCCATGGCTACACCTTC.

This chain uses TRBV6-2 or TRBV6-3 with TRBJ2-7; D is possibly TRBD1 (7 bases). The CDR3 contains 15 residues. The V gene's germline CDR1 is MNHEY and CDR2 SVGEGT. Between the trimmed V and J ends, which lost 3 bases and 2 bases, there was a span of 14 bases. The CDR3 region has the DNA TGTGCCAGCAGTTATGAGACAGGGAGGCCCTACGAGCAGTACTTC. Its translation is CASSYETGRPYEQYF.

V and J are TRBV20-1 and TRBJ1-1; D call uncertain. CDR3 length: 10 amino acids. Germline V gene data show CDR1 as DFQATT and CDR2 as SNEGSKA (reference sequence). Trimming left V 1 base short and J 6 bases short, with 3 bases between. CDR3 amino acids: CSARASEAFF. The CDR3 coding sequence is TGCAGTGCTAGAGCGTCTGAAGCTTTCTTT.

This chain joins TRBV11-2 and TRBJ1-5; D is uncertain. This CDR3 region has 17 residues. V shed 5 bases and J shed 2 bases, with 19 bases lying between them. Germline CDR1 SGHAT, CDR2 FQNNGV. CDR3 in amino acids: CASSPLFVIIGNQPQHF. CDR3 nucleotides: TGTGCCAGCAGCCCCCTATTCGTGATCATCGGCAATCAGCCCCAGCATTTT. The whole variable domain, filled in from reference TRBV11-2 and TRBJ1-5, reads EAGVAQSPRYKIIEKRQSVAFWCNPISGHATLYWYQQILGQGPKLLIQFQNNGVVDDSQLPKDRFSAERLKGVDSTLKIQPAKLEDSAVYLCASSPLFVIIGNQPQHFGDGTRLSIL.

This clonotype has more than one count but fewer than ten. This chain joins TRBV20-1 and TRBJ1-2; no clear D gene. Trimming pared 1 base from V and 7 bases from J, leaving 13 bases between. Germline CDR1 is DFQATT and CDR2 is SNEGSKA (reference sequence). The CDR3 length is 13 residues. For the CDR3, the DNA is TGCAGTGCTAGAGTTCGCGTTGAGGGTGGCTACACCTTC. Residues: CSARVRVEGGYTF.

This clonotype occurred many times. The V call is TRBV4-2, the J call TRBJ2-1, with TRBD2 matching 7 bases. CDR1 is LGHNA and CDR2 is YNFKEQ in the germline V gene. This CDR3 contains 16 residues. V shed 1 base and J 9 bases; nucleotides not matched to a gene: 12. CDR3 sequence: CASSQAGGGRLGEQFF. In nucleotides, the CDR3 is TGTGCCAGCAGCCAAGCTGGCGGCGGGAGATTGGGTGAGCAGTTCTTC.

V is TRBV18 and J is TRBJ1-2, with 9 nucleotides matching TRBD1. Germline CDR1 and CDR2: KGHSH and LQKENI. The length of the CDR3 is 15 residues. With 4 bases clipped from V and 4 bases from J, the junction kept 7 bases outside the gene matches. CDR3 DNA sequence: TGTGCCAGCTCACGTACAGGGGGCGCGGCCTATGGCTACACCTTC. Translated: CASSRTGGAAYGYTF.

In its sample, this clonotype was seen many times. The genes are TRBV12-3 or TRBV12-4 and TRBJ2-7; 12 nucleotides line up with TRBD1. The J segment lost 6 bases and the V segment lost 4 bases, leaving 7 bases of the junction unmatched. This CDR3 contains 15 residues. The CDR3 is CASSYSRDRGREQYF. The DNA of the CDR3 is TGTGCCAGCAGTTATTCCCGGGACAGGGGGCGCGAGCAGTACTTC.

This clonotype was observed a few times. V and J are TRBV27 and TRBJ2-1; 7 bases align to TRBD2. Germline values: CDR1 MNHEY, CDR2 SMNVEV (reference sequence). J gave up 5 bases and V 9 bases, and 4 bases lay outside the gene matches. The CDR3 loop spans 12 amino acids. The CDR3 nucleotides are TGTGCCAGTCACCGGGGGGACAATGAGCAGTTCTTC. Protein product: CASHRGDNEQFF.

This clonotype was seen a single time. The chain couples TRBV14 to TRBJ2-5; no definite D call. V was shortened by 1 base and J by 3 bases, with 15 bases between the two germline ends. CDR1 is SGHDN, CDR2 FVKESK, per germline. There are 16 residues in the CDR3. The CDR3 coding sequence is TGTGCCAGCAGCCAAGGTGTCAGGTTAACCGAAGAGACCCAGTACTTC. Translation gives CASSQGVRLTEETQYF.

The table lists this clonotype with a few counts. V gene TRBV7-9 combines with J gene TRBJ1-5; D is ambiguous. V lost 3 bases to trimming and J lost 1 base, with 13 bases between them. There are 16 residues in the CDR3. The germline V gene encodes CDR1 SEHNR and CDR2 FQNEAQ (reference sequence). The CDR3 sequence is CASSLAGGSSNQPQHF. DNA of the CDR3: TGTGCCAGCAGCTTGGCGGGAGGGTCGAGCAATCAGCCCCAGCATTTT.

The gene calls are TRBV12-3 or TRBV12-4 and TRBJ1-1; TRBD1 aligns across 8 bases. V trimming: 5 bases; J trimming: 4 bases; junction bases outside the gene matches: 6. CDR3 length: 14 amino acids. As DNA, the CDR3 is TGTGCCAGCAGTCTGACAGGGGTTACCACTGAAGCTTTCTTT. Encoded protein: CASSLTGVTTEAFF.

This clonotype was observed many times. This chain links TRBV12-3 or TRBV12-4 with TRBJ1-6; TRBD1 is a possible D gene (6 bases). The CDR3 consists of 15 residues. Trimming left V 5 bases short and J 8 bases short, with 16 bases between. The DNA for the CDR3 is TGTGCCAGCAGTGCACAACAGGGCCCCTATTCACCCCTCCACTTT. Translation: CASSAQQGPYSPLHF.

This clonotype was detected a few times. V usage is TRBV21-1 and J usage is TRBJ2-2; the D call TRBD1 from the table was never checked on the DNA. TRBV21-1 represents a pseudogene. The CDR3 totals 12 residues. CDR3 sequence (DNA): TGTGCCAGCACCCCCCGCGCCGGGGAGCTGTTTTTT. This sequence encodes CASTPRAGELFF.

V usage is TRBV20-1 and J usage is TRBJ2-7; D not resolved. CDR1 is DFQATT and CDR2 is SNEGSKA in the germline V gene (reference sequence). V shed 2 bases and J shed 4 bases, with 9 bases lying between them. This CDR3 has 12 residues. In nucleotides, the CDR3 is TGCAGTGCTAGAATGTCGGGTTACGAGCAGTACTTC. Its translation is CSARMSGYEQYF.

V gene TRBV7-9 combines with J gene TRBJ2-7, with D unresolved. The CDR3 totals 16 residues. The V gene's germline CDR1 is SEHNR and CDR2 FQNEAQ (reference sequence). Deletions cut 5 bases from V and 1 base from J, with 18 bases between. The CDR3 region has the DNA TGTGCCAGCAGCACCTTTCTGGGTCCTGATTCCTACGAGCAGTACTTC. It encodes CASSTFLGPDSYEQYF.

This clonotype was counted only a few times. The chain recombines TRBV20-1 with TRBJ1-2; a weak D match, TRBD1 (5 bases). From germline, CDR1 is DFQATT and CDR2 SNEGSKA (reference sequence). V was pared by 0 bases and J by 7 bases, with 18 bases between. The CDR3 runs to 15 residues. The CDR3 reads CSARDAGSKRGGYTF. CDR3 nucleotide sequence: TGCAGTGCTAGAGATGCCGGCAGCAAAAGGGGTGGCTACACCTTC.

This chain joins TRBV20-1 and TRBJ2-7; D might be TRBD1 or TRBD2, each matching 6 bases. CDR1 is DFQATT, CDR2 SNEGSKA, per germline (reference sequence). CDR3 size: 13 residues. The ends were cut back, 3 bases at V and 6 bases at J, with 15 bases in the middle. CDR3 sequence reads: CSASIVGGGEQYF. Here the CDR3 DNA reads TGCAGTGCTAGTATTGTAGGGGGAGGCGAGCAGTACTTC.

This chain connects TRBV2 to TRBJ1-1; TRBD1 agrees at 10 bases. Germline V gene data show CDR1 as SNHLY and CDR2 as FYNNEI. Germline trimming cut 6 bases from V and 10 bases from J; bases unmatched to any gene: 8. The CDR3 runs 13 residues. The CDR3 loop is CASSSDRGRLAFF. For the CDR3, the DNA is TGTGCCAGCAGCTCCGACAGGGGGCGCCTAGCTTTCTTT.

The table lists this clonotype with a few counts. The chain uses TRBV7-2 and TRBJ2-1; TRBD2 agrees at 9 bases. CDR3 length equals 15 residues. Germline V gene sequence: CDR1 SGHTA, CDR2 FQGNSA. With 6 bases clipped from V and 4 bases from J, the junction kept 7 bases outside the gene matches. The CDR3, as DNA: TGTGCCAGCAGTACCGGGACTAGCTGGTACAATGAGCAGTTCTTC. Translating gives CASSTGTSWYNEQFF.

The rearrangement joins TRBV2 to TRBJ2-1, with TRBD1 as a possible D gene (5 bases). Trimming removed 7 bases at V and 6 bases at J, with 19 bases between. Germline V CDR1 and CDR2: SNHLY, FYNNEI. The CDR3 runs 15 residues. CDR3 loop: CASTPLGLTVNEQFF. For the CDR3, the DNA is TGTGCCAGCACTCCTTTGGGTCTGACAGTCAATGAGCAGTTCTTC.

This clonotype has just a few counts. The chain is built from TRBV5-1 and TRBJ1-1, with 7 bases matching TRBD1. J was trimmed by 5 bases and V by 5 bases; bases with no gene match: 9. The CDR3 has 14 amino acids. The germline V gene has CDR1 SGHRS and CDR2 YFSETQ. CDR3 coding DNA: TGCGCCAGCAGGTGGGACAGCCTAAGGACTGAAGCTTTCTTT. Protein: CASRWDSLRTEAFF.

The V gene is TRBV20-1, the J gene TRBJ2-2; no clear D. The CDR3 contains 12 residues. The V gene's germline CDR1 is DFQATT and CDR2 SNEGSKA (reference sequence). Trimming left V 3 bases short and J 4 bases short, with 6 bases between. The CDR3 coding sequence is TGCAGTGCTAGCCCCCGCACCGGGGAGCTGTTTTTT. Translation gives CSASPRTGELFF.

The J gene is TRBJ2-5, the V gene TRBV25-1; D remains ambiguous. Trimming shortened V by 3 bases and J by 5 bases, and 10 bases separated the two germline ends. The CDR3 spans 13 residues. Germline values: CDR1 MGHDK, CDR2 SYGVNS. In DNA, the CDR3 is TGTGCCAGCAGTGAGTTCGGGCGGGAGACCCAGTACTTC. Protein: CASSEFGRETQYF.

The chain links TRBV20-1 to TRBJ1-1, with D unresolved. This CDR3 is built from 14 residues. V lost 2 bases and J lost 2, with 12 bases in between. Germline CDR1 and CDR2: DFQATT and SNEGSKA (reference sequence). CDR3 loop: CSARLTQINTEAFF. Written as DNA, the CDR3 is TGCAGTGCTAGACTTACACAGATAAACACTGAAGCTTTCTTT.

This clonotype was detected a few times. The V gene is TRBV27, the J gene TRBJ1-2; D remains ambiguous. This CDR3 contains 12 residues. V was cut by 4 bases and J by 8 bases, with 11 bases left in between. Germline CDR1 and CDR2: MNHEY and SMNVEV (reference sequence). The CDR3 bases are TGTGCCAGCAGTTCGAGCCGGGGAGGCTACACCTTC. Protein sequence: CASSSSRGGYTF.

There are many counts of this clonotype. The genes are TRBV4-1 and TRBJ1-1, with D possibly being TRBD1 (6 bases). The CDR3 has 14 amino acids. With 4 bases removed from V and 11 bases from J, the gap between germline ends came to 20 bases. Germline values: CDR1 MGHRA, CDR2 YSYEKL. The CDR3 loop reads CASSPPPGRGRAFF. In nucleotides, the CDR3 is TGCGCCAGCAGCCCTCCCCCGGGCAGGGGAAGGGCTTTCTTT.

This clonotype was seen a few times. V is TRBV9 and J is TRBJ2-2, with a possible D match to TRBD2 (5 bases). Germline values: CDR1 SGDLS, CDR2 YYNGEE. CDR3 length equals 17 residues. V was clipped by 7 bases and J by 4 bases, with 23 bases between them. In nucleotides, the CDR3 is TGTGCCAGCGCTTACGAATGGGAGTTTTCGGGCACCGGGGAGCTGTTTTTT. Its translation: CASAYEWEFSGTGELFF.

The sample holds a few counts of this clonotype. The V gene is TRBV20-1, the J gene TRBJ1-4, with D uncertain. Germline assignment: CDR1 DFQATT and CDR2 SNEGSKA (reference sequence). V lost 5 bases to trimming and J lost 8 bases, with 9 bases between them. This CDR3 is 11 amino acids long. CDR3 sequence: CSALDGEKLFF. The DNA of the CDR3 is TGCAGTGCTTTGGACGGGGAAAAACTGTTTTTT.

The chain employs TRBV2 and TRBJ2-7, with 8 nucleotides matching TRBD1. This CDR3 is 14 amino acids long. Germline CDR1 reads SNHLY; CDR2 reads FYNNEI. The V gene end was trimmed by 7 bases and the J gene end by 4 bases; junction bases not matched to a gene: 9. The CDR3 region is CASNIDRGRYEQYF. The CDR3 DNA reads TGTGCCAGCAACATCGACAGGGGAAGGTACGAGCAGTACTTC. The whole variable domain, remainder taken from reference TRBV2 and TRBJ2-7, is EPEVTQTPSHQVTQMGQEVILRCVPISNHLYFYWYRQILGQKVEFLVSFYNNEISEKSEIFDDQFSVERPDGSNFTLKIRSTKLEDSAMYFCASNIDRGRYEQYFGPGTRLTVT.